The T cell receptor (beta chain) under discussion was sequenced for a study of CD8 T cells in ankylosing spondylitis. Study results and caveats: Significant enrichment of disease-linked clones was reported in matched ankylosing spondylitis synovial fluid. The study identified a TCR beta motif of several highly homologous variants that appeared characteristic of ankylosing spondylitis blood. CD8+ disease-linked clones were present at relatively low frequencies in blood.

Per germline, CDR1 DFQATT and CDR2 SNEGSKA (reference sequence). This CDR3 is built from 15 residues. The ends lost 6 bases at V and 6 bases at J; junction bases unmatched: 10. This clonotype was recorded at least ten times. What it recognizes is unknown. With molecular barcodes, quantitative 5'-RACE was used to make the TCR beta libraries. TCRdb re-derived calls from the 5' RACE reads in MiXCR, one entry per CDR3 protein. The table lists approximately 220,000 distinct CDR3 sequences, about a quarter of them singletons, with roughly 6.7% in the top ten. The sequenced sample was blood, either unsorted or a sorted T cell fraction (not recorded which). This clonotype originated in a male donor with ankylosing spondylitis or in good health (not recorded which). The chain couples TRBV20-1 to TRBJ2-2, with TRBD1 matching over 10 bases. The CDR3 DNA follows: TGCAGTGCCCCCCCGACAGGGGGCAAGTCCGGGGAGCTGTTTTTT. Its translation is CSAPPTGGKSGELFF.